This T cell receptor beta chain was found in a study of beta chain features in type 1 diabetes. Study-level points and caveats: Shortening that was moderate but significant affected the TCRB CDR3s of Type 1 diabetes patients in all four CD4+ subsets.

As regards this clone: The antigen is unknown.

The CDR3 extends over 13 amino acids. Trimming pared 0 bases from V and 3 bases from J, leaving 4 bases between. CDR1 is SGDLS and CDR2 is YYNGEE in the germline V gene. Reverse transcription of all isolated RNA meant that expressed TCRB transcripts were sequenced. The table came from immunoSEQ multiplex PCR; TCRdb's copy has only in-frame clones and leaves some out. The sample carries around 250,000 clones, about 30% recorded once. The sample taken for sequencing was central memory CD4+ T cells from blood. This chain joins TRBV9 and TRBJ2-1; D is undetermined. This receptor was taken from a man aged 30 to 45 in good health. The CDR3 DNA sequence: TGTGCCAGCAGCGTAGGAAGCTACAATGAGCAGTTCTTC. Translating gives CASSVGSYNEQFF.